The clone carrying this T cell receptor (beta chain) was found once. These data belong to a study of blood T cell repertoires in COVID-19. Produced via immunoSEQ multiplex PCR; TCRdb's table is partial and in-frame only. The sample lists roughly 250,000 clones, around 87% seen once, with about 1.5% in the top ten. With 8 bases removed from V and 5 bases from J, the gap between germline ends came to 27 bases. CDR3 length equals 17 residues. In germline, CDR1 is MGHRA, CDR2 YSYEKL. Sequencing was carried out using PBMCs or T cells enriched from blood (not recorded which). The source is a woman aged 50 to 60 who had recovered from COVID-19. J is TRBJ1-1 and V is TRBV4-1, with D possibly matching TRBD1 (6 bases). CDR3 nucleotide sequence: TGCGCCAGCCGACATTCCCTTTTTCAGGGGAGAGGGACTGAAGCTTTCTTT. Encoded protein: CASRHSLFQGRGTEAFF.